The clone carrying this T cell receptor beta chain was recorded at least ten times. Its specificity is not known. The data derive from a study of early T cells in non-severe SARS-CoV-2 infection. Study-level information: Sequencing was performed on bulk RNA from unsorted whole blood, leaving chains unpaired. Overall study results and limits: Using VDJdb, the matching emphasized anti-spike CD8 responses while missing private and CD4 specificities.

Attached unique molecular identifiers marked individual cDNA molecules. TCRdb reprocessed the 5' RACE reads via MiXCR and lists one record per CDR3 protein. This repertoire shows under 40,000 distinct CDR3 sequences, 6.3% found once; its top ten account for 5.9%. This CDR3 is 14 amino acids long. V lost 0 bases to trimming and J lost 5 bases, with 8 bases between them. Germline V lookup: CDR1 MGHRA, CDR2 YSYEKL. Sequenced sample: whole blood. The sequence was obtained from an adult who was a healthcare worker with PCR-confirmed SARS-CoV-2 infection or an uninfected control (not recorded which). The rearrangement links TRBV4-1 to TRBJ2-1, with D hard to call. In DNA form, the CDR3 reads TGCGCCAGCAGCCAAGAAGGCCAGAACAATGAGCAGTTCTTC. Translating it yields CASSQEGQNNEQFF.